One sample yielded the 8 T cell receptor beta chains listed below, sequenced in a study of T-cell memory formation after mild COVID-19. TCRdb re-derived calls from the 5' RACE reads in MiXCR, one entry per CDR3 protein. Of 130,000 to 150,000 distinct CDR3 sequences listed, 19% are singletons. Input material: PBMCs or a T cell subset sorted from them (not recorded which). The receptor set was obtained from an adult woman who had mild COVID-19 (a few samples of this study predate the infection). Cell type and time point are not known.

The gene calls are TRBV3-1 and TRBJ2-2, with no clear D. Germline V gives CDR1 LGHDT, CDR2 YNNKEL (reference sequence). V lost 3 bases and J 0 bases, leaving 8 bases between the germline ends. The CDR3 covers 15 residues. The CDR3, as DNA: TGTGCCAGCAGCCATTACAGACCGAACACCGGGGAGCTGTTTTTT. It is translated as CASSHYRPNTGELFF.

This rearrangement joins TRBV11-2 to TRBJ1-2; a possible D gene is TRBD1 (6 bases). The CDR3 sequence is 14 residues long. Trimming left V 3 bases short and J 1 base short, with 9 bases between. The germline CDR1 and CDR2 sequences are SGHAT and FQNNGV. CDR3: CASSFSGDNYGYTF. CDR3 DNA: TGTGCCAGCAGCTTTTCAGGGGATAACTATGGCTACACCTTC.

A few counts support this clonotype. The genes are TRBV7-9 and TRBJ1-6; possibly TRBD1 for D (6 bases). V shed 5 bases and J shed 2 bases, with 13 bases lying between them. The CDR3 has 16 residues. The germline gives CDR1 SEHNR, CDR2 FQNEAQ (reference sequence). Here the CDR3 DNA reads TGTGCCAGCAGCCTGAGGACAGTCACCTATAATTCACCCCTCCACTTT. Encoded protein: CASSLRTVTYNSPLHF.

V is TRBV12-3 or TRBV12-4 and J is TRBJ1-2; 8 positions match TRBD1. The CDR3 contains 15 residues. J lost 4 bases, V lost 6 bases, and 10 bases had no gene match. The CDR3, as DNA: TGTGCCAGCAGATCCCAACGGGACAGGTTCTATGGCTACACCTTC. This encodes CASRSQRDRFYGYTF.

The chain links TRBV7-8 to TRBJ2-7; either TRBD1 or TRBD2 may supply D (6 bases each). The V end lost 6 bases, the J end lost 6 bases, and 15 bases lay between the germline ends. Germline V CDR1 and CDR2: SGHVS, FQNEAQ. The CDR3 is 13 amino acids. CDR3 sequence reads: CASRYGGRLEQYF. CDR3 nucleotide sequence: TGTGCCAGCAGGTATGGGGGGCGCCTCGAGCAGTACTTC.

CDR3 bases: TGCAGTGCTAGAGATACGACAGGGGATCCCTATGGCTACACCTTC. Its protein product is CSARDTTGDPYGYTF. The chain couples TRBV20-1 to TRBJ1-2, with 8 positions matching TRBD1. Germline CDR1 DFQATT, CDR2 SNEGSKA (reference sequence). This CDR3 has 15 residues. Unmatched junction bases numbered 7, after V lost 0 bases and J lost 4 bases.

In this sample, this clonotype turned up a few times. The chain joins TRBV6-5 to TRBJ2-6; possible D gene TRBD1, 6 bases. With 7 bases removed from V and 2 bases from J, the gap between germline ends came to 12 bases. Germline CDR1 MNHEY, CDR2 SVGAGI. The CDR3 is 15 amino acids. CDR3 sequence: CASTRGSTGANVLTF. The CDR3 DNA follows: TGTGCCAGCACGAGGGGGAGTACTGGGGCCAACGTCCTGACTTTC.

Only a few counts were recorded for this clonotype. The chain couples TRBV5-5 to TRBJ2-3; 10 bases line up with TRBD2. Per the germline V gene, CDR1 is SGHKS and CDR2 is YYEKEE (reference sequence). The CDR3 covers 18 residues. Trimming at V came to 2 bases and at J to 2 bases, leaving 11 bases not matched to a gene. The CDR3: CASSFTAGGTMATDTQYF. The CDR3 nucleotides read TGTGCCAGCAGCTTTACAGCGGGAGGGACAATGGCCACAGATACGCAGTATTTT.